This paragraph reports one TCR beta chain. The sample is drawn from a study of blood T cell repertoires in COVID-19. Sequencing was performed with immunoSEQ multiplex PCR; in TCRdb, only in-frame clones are kept and a portion is missing. The profile shows fewer than 250,000 clones, approximately 90% of them singletons. This CDR3 spans 12 amino acids. Germline-derived CDR1 and CDR2 are LNHNV and YYDKDF (reference sequence). V lost 3 bases and J 4 bases, leaving 4 bases between the germline ends. The chain is built from TRBV15 and TRBJ2-1; D unresolved. The source is a middle-aged man who had been exposed to COVID-19. The sequenced sample consisted of PBMCs or T cells enriched from blood (not recorded which). The CDR3 protein is CATSSLYNEQFF. The CDR3 nucleotides read TGTGCCACCAGCAGCCTATACAATGAGCAGTTCTTC.